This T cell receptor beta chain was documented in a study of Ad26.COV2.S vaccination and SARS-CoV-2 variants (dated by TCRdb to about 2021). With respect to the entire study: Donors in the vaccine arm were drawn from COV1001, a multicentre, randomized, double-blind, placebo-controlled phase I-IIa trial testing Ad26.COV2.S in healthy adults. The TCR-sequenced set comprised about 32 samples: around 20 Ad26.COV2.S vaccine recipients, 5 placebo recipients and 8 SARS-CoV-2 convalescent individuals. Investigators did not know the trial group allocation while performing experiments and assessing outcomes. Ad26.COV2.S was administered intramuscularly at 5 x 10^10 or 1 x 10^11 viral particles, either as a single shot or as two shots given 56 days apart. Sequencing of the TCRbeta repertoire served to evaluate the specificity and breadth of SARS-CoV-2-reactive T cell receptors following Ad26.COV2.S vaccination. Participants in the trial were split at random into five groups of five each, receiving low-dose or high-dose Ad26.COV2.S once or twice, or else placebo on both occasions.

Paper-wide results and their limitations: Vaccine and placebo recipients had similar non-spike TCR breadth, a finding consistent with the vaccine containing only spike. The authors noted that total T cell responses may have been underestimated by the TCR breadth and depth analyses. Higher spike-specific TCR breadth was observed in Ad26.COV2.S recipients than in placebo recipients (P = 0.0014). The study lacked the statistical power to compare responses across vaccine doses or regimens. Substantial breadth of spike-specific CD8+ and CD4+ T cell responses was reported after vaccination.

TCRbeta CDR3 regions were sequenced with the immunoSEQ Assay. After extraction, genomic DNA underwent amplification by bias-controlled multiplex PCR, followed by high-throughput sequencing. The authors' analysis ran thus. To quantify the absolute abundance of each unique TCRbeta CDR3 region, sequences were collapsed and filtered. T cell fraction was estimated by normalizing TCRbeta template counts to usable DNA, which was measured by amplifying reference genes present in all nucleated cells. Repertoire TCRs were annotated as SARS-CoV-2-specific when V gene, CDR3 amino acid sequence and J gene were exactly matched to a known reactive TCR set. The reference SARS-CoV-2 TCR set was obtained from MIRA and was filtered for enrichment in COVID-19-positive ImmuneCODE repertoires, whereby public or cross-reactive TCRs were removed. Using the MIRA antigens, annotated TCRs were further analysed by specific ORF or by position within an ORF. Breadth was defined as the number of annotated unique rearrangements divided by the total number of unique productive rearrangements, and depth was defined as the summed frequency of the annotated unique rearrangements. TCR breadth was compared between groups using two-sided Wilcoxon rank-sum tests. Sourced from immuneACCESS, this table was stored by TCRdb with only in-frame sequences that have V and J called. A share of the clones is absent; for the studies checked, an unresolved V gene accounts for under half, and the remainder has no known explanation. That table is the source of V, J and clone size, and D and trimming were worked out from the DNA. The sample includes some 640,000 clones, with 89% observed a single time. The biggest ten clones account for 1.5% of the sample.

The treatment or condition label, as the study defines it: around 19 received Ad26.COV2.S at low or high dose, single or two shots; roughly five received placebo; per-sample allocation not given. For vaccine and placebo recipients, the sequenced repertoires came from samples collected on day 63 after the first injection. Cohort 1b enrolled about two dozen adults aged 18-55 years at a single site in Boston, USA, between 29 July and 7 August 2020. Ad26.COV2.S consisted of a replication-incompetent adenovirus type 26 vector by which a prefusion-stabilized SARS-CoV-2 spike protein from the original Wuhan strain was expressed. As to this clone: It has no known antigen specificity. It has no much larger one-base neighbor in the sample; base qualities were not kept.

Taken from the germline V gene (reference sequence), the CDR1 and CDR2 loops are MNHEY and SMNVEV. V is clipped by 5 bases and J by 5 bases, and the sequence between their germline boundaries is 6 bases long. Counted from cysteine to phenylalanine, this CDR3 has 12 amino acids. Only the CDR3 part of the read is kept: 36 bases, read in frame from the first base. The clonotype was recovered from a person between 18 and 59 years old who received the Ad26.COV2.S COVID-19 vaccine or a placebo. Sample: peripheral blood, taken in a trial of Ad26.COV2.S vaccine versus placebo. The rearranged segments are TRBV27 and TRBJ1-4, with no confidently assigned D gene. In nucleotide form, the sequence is TGTGCCAGCAGTCAGAACAATGAAAAACTGTTTTTT. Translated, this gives CASSQNNEKLFF.